The following is a T cell receptor (beta chain) sequence with its context. This sample is drawn from a study of blood T cell repertoires in COVID-19. Study context: From T cells, B-cell-depleted T cells, or PBMCs came the material, which was cDNA or gDNA.

Trimming removed 1 base from V and 4 bases from J; junction bases left unmatched: 5. The germline CDR1 and CDR2 sequences are SEHNR and FQNEAQ (reference sequence). The CDR3 has 15 amino acids. Profiling relied on immunoSEQ multiplex PCR, and the TCRdb table lists in-frame clones only, not all of them. The data show some 290,000 clones, with under 90% seen just once and over 9% held by the top ten. Categorization into cohorts depended on clinical history that participants reported. Sequenced sample: PBMCs or T cells enriched from blood (not recorded which). The rearrangement uses TRBV7-9 and TRBJ2-7, with 9 nucleotides matching TRBD2. This receptor was identified in a woman younger than 45 who had recovered from COVID-19. The chain's CDR3 is CASSLVAGEAYEQYF. CDR3 nucleotides: TGTGCCAGCAGCTTAGTAGCGGGAGAGGCGTACGAGCAGTACTTC. Combining the CDR3 with reference TRBV7-9 and TRBJ2-7 gives the whole variable domain DTGVSQNPRHKITKRGQNVTFRCDPISEHNRLYWYRQTLGQGPEFLTYFQNEAQLEKSRLLSDRFSAERPKGSFSTLEIQRTEQGDSAMYLCASSLVAGEAYEQYFGPGTRLTVT.